One and the same sample provided the 27 T cell receptor beta chains below, sequenced in a study of blood T cell repertoires in COVID-19. Sequencing was performed with immunoSEQ multiplex PCR; in TCRdb, only in-frame clones are kept and a portion is missing. This table holds approximately 54,000 clones, about 86% found once. Source material: peripheral blood. All receptors derive from a man aged 80 or over with active COVID-19.

V and J are TRBV6-6 and TRBJ2-3; no clear D gene. CDR3 length: 15 residues. Germline loops: CDR1 MNHNY, CDR2 SVGAGI (reference sequence). V dropped 2 bases and J dropped 0 bases, with 9 bases sitting between them. CDR3 protein: CASSYRGLSTDTQYF. The CDR3 region has the DNA TGTGCCAGCAGTTACCGAGGCCTTAGCACAGATACGCAGTATTTT.

The J gene is TRBJ1-5, the V gene TRBV4-3; D might be TRBD1 (6 bases). Germline loops: CDR1 LGHNA, CDR2 YSLEER. CDR3 length equals 15 residues. V lost 0 bases and J lost 9, with 15 bases in between. CDR3 nucleotides: TGCGCCAGCAGCCAAGATCTGGTCAGGGGTAGGCCCCAGCATTTT. Protein: CASSQDLVRGRPQHF.

The chain is built from TRBV19 and TRBJ2-2, with D unresolved. There are 13 residues in the CDR3. The ends were cut back, 5 bases at V and 4 bases at J, with 8 bases in the middle. Germline CDR1 LNHDA, CDR2 SQIVND (reference sequence). The CDR3 sequence: CASSSVPTGELFF. DNA of the CDR3: TGTGCCAGTAGTTCAGTGCCCACCGGGGAGCTGTTTTTT.

The chain couples TRBV2 to TRBJ1-2; 11 bases are a match to TRBD1. CDR3 length equals 13 residues. Trimming took 6 bases from V and 3 from J; bases not matched to a gene: 0. Per the germline V gene, CDR1 is SNHLY and CDR2 is FYNNEI. The CDR3 DNA reads TGTGCCAGCAGGGGACAGGGGGACTATGGCTACACCTTC. It codes for CASRGQGDYGYTF.

CDR3 in amino acids: CASSRGTMNTGELFF. The CDR3 nucleotides read TGTGCCAGCAGCCGCGGGACTATGAACACCGGGGAGCTGTTTTTT. The chain combines TRBV3-1 (or the pseudogene TRBV3-2) with TRBJ2-2; 7 bases match TRBD2. With 4 bases clipped from V and 1 base from J, the junction kept 3 bases outside the gene matches. CDR3 length: 15 residues. CDR1 and CDR2 from the germline V gene are LGHDT and YNNKEL (reference sequence).

This chain uses TRBV5-6 with TRBJ2-7; a possible D gene is TRBD1 (6 bases). The CDR3 is made up of 15 amino acids. V gave up 2 bases and J gave up 2 bases, with 14 bases separating them. Germline-derived CDR1 and CDR2 are SGHDT and YYEEEE. The CDR3 is CASSFGRGLTYEQYF. DNA for the CDR3: TGTGCCAGCAGCTTTGGCAGGGGCTTAACCTACGAGCAGTACTTC.

This chain uses TRBV15 with TRBJ2-7; 8 bases are shared with TRBD1. J gave up 4 bases and V 1 base, and 3 bases lay outside the gene matches. Germline CDR1 reads LNHNV; CDR2 reads YYDKDF (reference sequence). CDR3 length equals 14 residues. CDR3 nucleotides: TGTGCCACCAGCAGAGTTGACAGGGGATACGAGCAGTACTTC. This sequence encodes CATSRVDRGYEQYF. Full variable domain (missing parts from reference TRBV15 and TRBJ2-7): DAMVIQNPRYQVTQFGKPVTLSCSQTLNHNVMYWYQQKSSQAPKLLFHYYDKDFNNEADTPDNFQSRRPNTSFCFLDIRSPGLGDTAMYLCATSRVDRGYEQYFGPGTRLTVT.

The chain has TRBV2 and TRBJ2-5, with D unclear. The germline V gene encodes CDR1 SNHLY and CDR2 FYNNEI. The CDR3 is made up of 14 amino acids. Trimming removed 8 bases from V and 5 bases from J, with 18 bases in between. The CDR3 sequence is CASVGRLIRETQYF. The CDR3 DNA reads as TGTGCCAGCGTAGGTCGACTTATTCGCGAGACCCAGTACTTC. Together with reference TRBV2 and TRBJ2-5, the CDR3 gives the full variable domain: EPEVTQTPSHQVTQMGQEVILRCVPISNHLYFYWYRQILGQKVEFLVSFYNNEISEKSEIFDDQFSVERPDGSNFTLKIRSTKLEDSAMYFCASVGRLIRETQYFGPGTRLLVL.

The chain recombines TRBV3-1 (or the pseudogene TRBV3-2) with TRBJ2-5, with a tentative D call TRBD1 (6 bases). Germline-derived CDR1 and CDR2 are LGHDT and YNNKEL (reference sequence). The germline V and J ends were trimmed by 1 base and 1 base, with 10 bases remaining between them. This CDR3 is 15 amino acids long. The chain's CDR3 is CASSQGTASQETQYF. As DNA, the CDR3 is TGTGCCAGCAGCCAAGGGACAGCCTCCCAAGAGACCCAGTACTTC.

The table lists this clone with a count of one. The chain uses TRBV9 and TRBJ2-5; D uncertain. CDR1 is SGDLS, CDR2 YYNGEE, per germline. The CDR3 length is 12 residues. V dropped 4 bases and J dropped 5 bases, with 9 bases sitting between them. CDR3 protein: CASSIGGETQYF. As DNA, the CDR3 is TGTGCCAGCAGCATAGGTGGCGAGACCCAGTACTTC.

This chain connects TRBV28 to TRBJ2-7; TRBD1 matches 8 bases. The V gene end was trimmed by 4 bases and the J gene end by 7 bases; junction bases not matched to a gene: 12. Per the germline V gene, CDR1 is MDHEN and CDR2 is SYDVKM. This CDR3 comprises 15 residues. The CDR3 nucleotides are TGTGCCAGCAGTTCTGCCGGGACAGGAATCGATGAGCAGTACTTC. It translates to CASSSAGTGIDEQYF.

Only a few counts were recorded for this clone. The chain carries TRBV6-2 or TRBV6-3 and TRBJ2-1; 11 bases are a match to TRBD2. Unmatched junction bases numbered 6, after V lost 0 bases and J lost 5 bases. CDR3 length: 17 residues. Germline lookup yields CDR1 MNHEY and CDR2 SVGEGT. The CDR3 loop is CASSYSLAGGANNEQFF. CDR3 DNA sequence: TGTGCCAGCAGTTACTCGCTAGCGGGAGGCGCCAACAATGAGCAGTTCTTC.

The CDR3: CASRTLQGADTEAFF. CDR3 in DNA: TGTGCCAGCAGGACTTTACAGGGGGCTGATACTGAAGCTTTCTTT. J is TRBJ1-1 and V is TRBV6-6, with 9 nucleotides matching TRBD1. Looked up from germline, CDR1 is MNHNY and CDR2 is SVGAGI (reference sequence). The trim removed 6 bases at V and 5 bases at J, leaving 10 bases unmatched. This CDR3 spans 15 amino acids.

The rearrangement links TRBV10-3 to TRBJ2-7, with TRBD2 identical over 8 bases. The CDR3 runs 13 residues. Losses at the gene ends were 4 bases for V and 6 bases for J; bases not matched to a gene: 5. The germline V gene encodes CDR1 ENHRY and CDR2 SYGVKD. The CDR3: CAISGRGVPEQYF. The CDR3 DNA sequence: TGTGCCATCAGTGGGCGGGGGGTCCCCGAGCAGTACTTC.

V and J are TRBV6-1 and TRBJ2-2; TRBD1 agrees at 7 bases. V was clipped by 2 bases and J by 7 bases; unmatched bases: 16. The CDR3 length is 18 residues. Germline V lookup: CDR1 MNHNS, CDR2 SASEGT. The CDR3 DNA reads TGTGCCAGCAGTGAAAAGGTTGAGGGGGCAAATTTGGGCGGGGAGCTGTTTTTT. Its translation: CASSEKVEGANLGGELFF.

This clone was counted a few times. The chain uses TRBV30 and TRBJ1-6; perhaps TRBD1 as D (6 bases). V was shortened by 3 bases and J by 3 bases, with 12 bases between the two germline ends. The germline CDR1 and CDR2 sequences are GTSNPN and SVGIG (reference sequence). This CDR3 is 15 amino acids long. This CDR3 is CAWRSAGDYNSPLHF. The CDR3 region has the DNA TGTGCCTGGAGGTCCGCAGGGGACTATAATTCACCCCTCCACTTT.

The DNA of the CDR3 is TGCGCCAGCAGCTTGGGGTCCGGGGATAACTATGGCTACACCTTC. Its translation: CASSLGSGDNYGYTF. V usage is TRBV5-1 and J usage is TRBJ1-2; no reliable D call. The germline CDR1 and CDR2 sequences are SGHRS and YFSETQ. Trimming removed 0 bases at V and 1 base at J, with 10 bases between. The CDR3 consists of 15 residues.

This chain joins TRBV5-5 and TRBJ1-1, with a tentative D call TRBD1 (5 bases). Germline CDR1 is SGHKS and CDR2 is YYEKEE (reference sequence). The CDR3 spans 14 residues. Trimming pared 3 bases from V and 5 bases from J, leaving 14 bases between. DNA of the CDR3: TGTGCCAGCAGCTACAGCGGGGCGAGGACTGAAGCTTTCTTT. Its translation: CASSYSGARTEAFF.

J is TRBJ2-7 and V is TRBV7-2; D not resolved. CDR3 length equals 16 residues. From germline, CDR1 is SGHTA and CDR2 FQGNSA. V was pared by 4 bases and J by 5 bases, with 21 bases between. The CDR3 coding sequence is TGTGCCAGCAGCTCCCGACCGACGGGTCGTGCCGACGAGCAGTACTTC. It yields the protein CASSSRPTGRADEQYF.

The V gene is TRBV18, the J gene TRBJ2-5; D might be TRBD1 (6 bases). This CDR3 contains 13 residues. CDR1 is KGHSH and CDR2 is LQKENI in the germline V gene. The ends were cut back, 5 bases at V and 4 bases at J, with 11 bases in the middle. The CDR3 sequence is CASSAGASETQYF. In nucleotides, the CDR3 is TGTGCCAGCTCAGCAGGGGCATCAGAGACCCAGTACTTC.

The V call is TRBV6-2 or TRBV6-3, the J call TRBJ2-1; TRBD2 matches 8 bases. The V gene end was trimmed by 4 bases and the J gene end by 9 bases; junction bases not matched to a gene: 14. The germline V gene has CDR1 MNHEY and CDR2 SVGEGT. The CDR3 spans 16 residues. As DNA, the CDR3 is TGTGCCAGCAGTTGGGGGCTAGCGGGTGCCTACGGTGAGCAGTTCTTC. Translation: CASSWGLAGAYGEQFF.

The chain links TRBV19 to TRBJ2-4; a weak D match, TRBD2 (6 bases). In germline, CDR1 is LNHDA, CDR2 SQIVND (reference sequence). This CDR3 is built from 15 residues. Trimming shortened V by 5 bases and J by 5 bases, and 16 bases separated the two germline ends. The CDR3 DNA reads TGTGCCAGTAGTCCGAGGAGGGGCGGCCAAAACATTCAGTACTTC. This codes for CASSPRRGGQNIQYF.

V usage is TRBV11-3 and J usage is TRBJ2-1; TRBD2 aligns across 12 bases. V lost 5 bases to trimming and J lost 8 bases; unmatched junction nucleotides: 10. The CDR3 length is 16 residues. CDR1 SGHNT and CDR2 YENEEA come from the germline V gene. Written as DNA, the CDR3 is TGTGCCAGCAGCAAGAGCGGGACTAGCGGGCGGGATGAGCAGTTCTTC. This codes for CASSKSGTSGRDEQFF.

This clone was recorded a few times. This rearrangement joins TRBV5-4 to TRBJ2-5, with 12 bases fitting TRBD2. Germline assignment: CDR1 SGHNT and CDR2 YYREEE (reference sequence). The CDR3 covers 19 residues. V lost 2 bases to trimming and J lost 5 bases; unmatched junction nucleotides: 16. CDR3 DNA sequence: TGTGCCAGCAGCTTACCCCCTTCACTACTAGCGGGAGGACGGGAGACCCAGTACTTC. Translating gives CASSLPPSLLAGGRETQYF. The full variable domain, its missing parts supplied by reference TRBV5-4 and TRBJ2-5, is ETGVTQSPTHLIKTRGQQVTLRCSSQSGHNTVSWYQQALGQGPQFIFQYYREEENGRGNFPPRFSGLQFPNYSSELNVNALELDDSALYLCASSLPPSLLAGGRETQYFGPGTRLLVL.

J is TRBJ2-5 and V is TRBV18, with D possibly matching TRBD1 (6 bases). The CDR3 spans 14 residues. From germline, CDR1 is KGHSH and CDR2 LQKENI. Trimming removed 5 bases from V and 5 bases from J, with 15 bases in between. The CDR3 loop reads CASSATRGIETQYF. CDR3 DNA sequence: TGTGCCAGCTCAGCCACAAGGGGGATTGAGACCCAGTACTTC.

The V gene is TRBV4-1, the J gene TRBJ2-7; 8 positions agree with TRBD2. V was pared by 4 bases and J by 4 bases, with 12 bases of the junction left unmatched. The CDR3 length is 16 residues. Germline V gene data show CDR1 as MGHRA and CDR2 as YSYEKL. The CDR3 reads CASSPTGTSYKYEQYF. As DNA, the CDR3 is TGCGCCAGCAGCCCCACCGGGACTAGTTATAAGTACGAGCAGTACTTC.

This chain uses TRBV28 with TRBJ1-5; D unresolved. Between the trimmed V and J ends, which lost 5 bases and 0 bases, there was a span of 11 bases. This CDR3 spans 15 amino acids. From germline, CDR1 is MDHEN and CDR2 SYDVKM. CDR3 bases: TGTGCCAGCAGTCTCCCTCGGTATAGCAATCAGCCCCAGCATTTT. It yields the protein CASSLPRYSNQPQHF.